The present T cell receptor (beta chain) was sequenced within a study of Ad26.COV2.S vaccination and SARS-CoV-2 variants. Trimming removed 6 bases from V and 0 bases from J; junction bases left unmatched: 1. Germline assignment: CDR1 MNHEY and CDR2 SMNVEV (reference sequence). CDR3 size: 13 residues. TCRdb keeps only in-frame clones here, not all; method: immunoSEQ multiplex PCR. The sample yields roughly 700,000 clones, about 89% seen once. For this clone: The antigen remains undetermined.

General observations from the study: Compared with placebo recipients, vaccine recipients had higher spike-specific TCR breadth.

Treatment: roughly 19 received Ad26.COV2.S at low or high dose, single or two shots; 5 received placebo; per-sample allocation not given. Sampling was done on day 63 after the first vaccine or placebo injection. This TCR was sampled from a person aged 18-60 years who received the Ad26.COV2.S COVID-19 vaccine or a placebo. The chain is built from TRBV27 and TRBJ1-2, with 7 bases identical to TRBD1. Sequencing was performed on peripheral blood, taken in a trial of Ad26.COV2.S vaccine versus placebo. The CDR3 is CASRGTANYGYTF. The CDR3 DNA reads TGTGCCAGCAGAGGGACAGCTAACTATGGCTACACCTTC.